Listed below are T cell receptor beta chains from one sample, sequenced in a study of CD8 T cells in Susac syndrome. A single record per CDR3 protein comes from TCRdb applying MiXCR to the immunoSEQ multiplex PCR reads. The repertoire holds approximately 110,000 distinct CDR3 sequences, with 85% to 95% as singletons. The sequenced material came from CD8+ T cells from PBMCs. The receptors here all came from a human donor with multiple sclerosis. Each CDR3 is given with its conserved first and last residue.

>TRBV18|TRBJ2-1
CASSPLDREVNEQFF
>TRBV7-3|TRBJ2-2
CASSLTTGAEFTGELFF
>TRBV12-3/TRBV12-4|TRBJ2-2
CASRPQGAHTGELFF
>TRBV11-3|TRBJ1-1
CASSLPSGITEAFF
>TRBV12-3/TRBV12-4|TRBJ1-2
CASSYQYFYTF
>TRBV7-9|TRBJ2-7
CASSLIPGPEQYF
>TRBV7-3|TRBJ1-2
CASSSPGRGGYTF
>TRBV9|TRBJ2-7
CASSVGGGTATYEQYF
>TRBV27|TRBJ1-1
CASSLSRGPNTEAFF
>TRBV7-2|TRBJ2-3
CASSYITTDTQYF